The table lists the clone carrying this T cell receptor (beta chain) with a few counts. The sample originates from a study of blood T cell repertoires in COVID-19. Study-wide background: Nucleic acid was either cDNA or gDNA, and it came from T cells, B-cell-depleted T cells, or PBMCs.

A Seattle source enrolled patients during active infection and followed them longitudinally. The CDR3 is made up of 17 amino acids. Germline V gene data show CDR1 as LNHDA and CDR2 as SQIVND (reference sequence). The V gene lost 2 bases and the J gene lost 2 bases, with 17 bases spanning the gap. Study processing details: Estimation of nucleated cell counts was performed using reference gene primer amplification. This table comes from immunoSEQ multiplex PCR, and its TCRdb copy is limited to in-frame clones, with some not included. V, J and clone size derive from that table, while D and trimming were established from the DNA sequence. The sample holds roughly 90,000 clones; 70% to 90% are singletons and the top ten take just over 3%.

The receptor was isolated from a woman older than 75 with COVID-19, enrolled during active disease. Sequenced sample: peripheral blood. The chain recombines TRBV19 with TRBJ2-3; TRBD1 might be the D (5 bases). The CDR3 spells CASSILRTQRDTDTQYF. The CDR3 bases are TGTGCCAGTAGTATACTCCGGACACAAAGAGACACAGATACGCAGTATTTT. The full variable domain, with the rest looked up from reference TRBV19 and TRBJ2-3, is DGGITQSPKYLFRKEGQNVTLSCEQNLNHDAMYWYRQDPGQGLRLIYYSQIVNDFQKGDIAEGYSVSREKKESFPLTVTSAQKNPTAFYLCASSILRTQRDTDTQYFGPGTRLTVL.